The present T cell receptor (beta chain) was sequenced within a study of shared clonotypes between healthy human individuals. Per germline, CDR1 LGHNA and CDR2 YSLEER. Trimming stripped 0 bases from V and 3 bases from J, with 17 bases between. The CDR3 runs 17 residues. Original data processing: Filtering differed because ImmunoSEQ produced junction-only sequences that carried no quality scores. Sequenced by immunoSEQ multiplex PCR; TCRdb stores in-frame clones only, minus some. V and J calls and clone size come straight from that table; D and trimming were deduced from the DNA. The table includes millions of clones, 90% to 95% detected once.

This chain uses TRBV4-3 with TRBJ1-1; D gene uncertain. The receptor was isolated from a young man in good health. Some clones in this sample may be carry-over from other donors' samples. The sequencing input was naive CD4+ T cells from PBMCs. Subset here: CD45RA+ positively selected. The CDR3 nucleotides read TGCGCCAGCAGCCAAGACGTTGGATACGACTGGGACACTGAAGCTTTCTTT. Amino acid sequence: CASSQDVGYDWDTEAFF.